What follows are 16 T cell receptor beta chains derived from one specimen sequenced in a study of cytomegalovirus exposure and HLA in healthy donors (dated by TCRdb to 2016 to 2017). Receptors were amplified or captured by the immunoSEQ multiplex PCR assay. A mixture of 60 forward primers for TCR Vbeta segments and 13 reverse primers for TCR Jbeta segments was used in the multiplex PCR. TCRdb stores this immuneACCESS table with in-frame sequences only. Part of the clones is absent; in the studies checked, under half of the shortfall reflects unresolved V genes, and no reason is known for the rest. Here the sample has some 160,000 clones; roughly 85% occur a single time. 1.7% of the sample is held by the ten biggest clonotypes. The sample comprised PBMCs. Receptors were obtained from a woman aged 25 to 39 in good health and CMV-seronegative.

The chain recombines TRBV5-4 with TRBJ2-2; tentative D call: TRBD2 (5 bases). This CDR3 spans 16 amino acids. V was cut by 0 bases and J by 5 bases, with 14 bases left in between. Germline V gene data show CDR1 as SGHNT and CDR2 as YYREEE (reference sequence). CDR3: CASSLALAGGTGELFF. The CDR3 DNA follows: TGTGCCAGCAGCTTGGCCCTGGCAGGAGGTACCGGGGAGCTGTTTTTT.

In this sample, this clone turned up a few times. The chain links TRBV13 to TRBJ2-3, with D perhaps TRBD2 (5 bases). Trimming cost V 5 bases and J 4 bases, with 10 bases left between them. In germline, CDR1 is PRHDT, CDR2 FYEKMQ (reference sequence). The CDR3 is 13 amino acids. The CDR3 DNA follows: TGTGCCAGCAGCCCCATCGGGGCAGATACGCAGTATTTT. Protein sequence: CASSPIGADTQYF.

This chain connects TRBV5-4 to TRBJ1-4; TRBD1 agrees at 8 bases. Per germline, CDR1 SGHNT and CDR2 YYREEE (reference sequence). V lost 4 bases to trimming and J lost 8 bases; unmatched junction nucleotides: 4. The CDR3 runs to 13 residues. The DNA of the CDR3 is TGTGCCAGCAGCGTACAGGGGGGGGAAAAACTGTTTTTT. Encoded protein: CASSVQGGEKLFF.

The chain has TRBV11-1 and TRBJ1-1; no clear D. V lost 1 base to trimming and J lost 1 base, with 10 bases between them. Germline lookup yields CDR1 SGHAT and CDR2 FQDESV (reference sequence). The CDR3 is 15 amino acids. CDR3 nucleotide sequence: TGTGCCAGCAGCTTAGAGTTTTTCGGGAACACTGAAGCTTTCTTT. Its protein product is CASSLEFFGNTEAFF.

J is TRBJ2-1 and V is TRBV29-1; the match to TRBD1 covers 8 bases. The CDR3 runs to 12 residues. Trimming cost V 6 bases and J 9 bases; bases outside gene matches: 7. Germline-derived CDR1 and CDR2 are SQVTM and ANQGSEA. CDR3 nucleotide sequence: TGCAGCGTAGGACAGGGTTCCAGTGAGCAGTTCTTC. Translating gives CSVGQGSSEQFF.

This chain links TRBV6-6 with TRBJ1-5; 12 bases are a match to TRBD1. CDR3 length: 16 amino acids. The germline gives CDR1 MNHNY, CDR2 SVGAGI (reference sequence). Trimming at V came to 7 bases and at J to 6 bases, leaving 10 bases not matched to a gene. The CDR3 protein is CASTFRDRGRGQPQHF. In DNA form, the CDR3 reads TGTGCCAGCACTTTCCGGGACAGGGGGCGCGGTCAGCCCCAGCATTTT.

In DNA, the CDR3 is TGCGCCAGCAGCTTGGGACCAGGCGAACAAGAGACCCAGTACTTC. Its protein is CASSLGPGEQETQYF. V usage is TRBV5-1 and J usage is TRBJ2-5; D unresolved. This CDR3 contains 15 residues. CDR1 is SGHRS and CDR2 is YFSETQ in the germline V gene. With 0 bases removed from V and 2 bases from J, the gap between germline ends came to 11 bases.

The chain has TRBV13 and TRBJ1-3, with TRBD1 identical over 8 bases. The V segment lost 5 bases and the J segment 2 bases; nucleotides outside the gene matches: 8. The CDR3 covers 16 residues. Looked up from germline, CDR1 is PRHDT and CDR2 is FYEKMQ (reference sequence). This chain's CDR3 is CASSETGQGTGNTIYF. CDR3 coding DNA: TGTGCCAGCAGCGAGACCGGACAGGGAACTGGAAACACCATATATTTT.

The chain links TRBV19 to TRBJ1-2; no clear D. Germline values: CDR1 LNHDA, CDR2 SQIVND (reference sequence). The CDR3 sequence is 17 residues long. V was clipped by 3 bases and J by 2 bases, with 19 bases between them. The CDR3 nucleotides read TGTGCCAGTAGTATGCAGGCAGGTTGGCGCCACAACTATGGCTACACCTTC. Its protein product is CASSMQAGWRHNYGYTF.

The chain employs TRBV11-2 and TRBJ2-5; D is possibly TRBD1 (6 bases). The CDR3 sequence is 13 residues long. CDR1 and CDR2 from the germline V gene are SGHAT and FQNNGV. With 6 bases removed from V and 2 bases from J, the gap between germline ends came to 10 bases. CDR3 sequence: CASSKGVQETQYF. The CDR3 nucleotides are TGTGCCAGCAGTAAGGGGGTACAAGAGACCCAGTACTTC.

V gene TRBV4-3 combines with J gene TRBJ2-2, with D tentatively TRBD2 (5 bases). The CDR3 consists of 16 residues. V was trimmed by 1 base and J by 0 bases, leaving 9 bases between them. Germline assignment: CDR1 LGHNA and CDR2 YSLEER. The CDR3 DNA is TGCGCCAGCAGCCAAGGTGAGGGCCCGAACACCGGGGAGCTGTTTTTT. This gives the protein CASSQGEGPNTGELFF.

This clone was seen more than once but under ten times. The rearrangement joins TRBV29-1 to TRBJ1-1, with D maybe TRBD1 (6 bases). Germline CDR1 and CDR2: SQVTM and ANQGSEA. Trimming cost V 1 base and J 1 base, with 7 bases left between them. This CDR3 comprises 13 residues. CDR3 sequence reads: CSVEGRGNTEAFF. The CDR3 nucleotides are TGCAGCGTTGAAGGCAGGGGGAACACTGAAGCTTTCTTT.

V is TRBV5-5 and J is TRBJ1-1, with a weak D call TRBD1 (6 bases). This CDR3 region has 13 residues. Trimming stripped 3 bases from V and 3 bases from J, with 9 bases between. Germline assignment: CDR1 SGHKS and CDR2 YYEKEE (reference sequence). This CDR3 reads CASSSPGDTEAFF. CDR3 DNA sequence: TGTGCCAGCAGCTCCCCAGGGGACACTGAAGCTTTCTTT.

The V and J genes are TRBV2 and TRBJ2-3, with 11 nucleotides matching TRBD2. The CDR3 sequence is 18 residues long. Germline V gene lookup returns CDR1 SNHLY and CDR2 FYNNEI. V gave up 4 bases and J gave up 2 bases; unmatched junction bases: 11. Written as DNA, the CDR3 is TGTGCCAGCAGTGGGGTGGGGACTAGCGGATTACTCACAGATACGCAGTATTTT. It is translated as CASSGVGTSGLLTDTQYF.

V usage is TRBV5-1 and J usage is TRBJ1-1; 8 bases fit TRBD1. The V gene's germline CDR1 is SGHRS and CDR2 YFSETQ. The CDR3 contains 14 residues. With 4 bases clipped from V and 1 base from J, the junction kept 3 bases outside the gene matches. The CDR3 sequence is CASSNGQGNTEAFF. The CDR3 region has the DNA TGCGCCAGCAGCAACGGACAGGGGAACACTGAAGCTTTCTTT.

The chain couples TRBV10-3 to TRBJ2-2, with D uncertain. The length of the CDR3 is 15 residues. V lost 0 bases, J lost 7 bases, and 12 bases lay in between. Looked up from germline, CDR1 is ENHRY and CDR2 is SYGVKD. DNA for the CDR3: TGTGCCATCAGTGAGTCGAATCAGGTGAACGGGGAGCTGTTTTTT. It encodes CAISESNQVNGELFF.